The entry below describes one T cell receptor beta chain. The antigen is undetermined. The data belong to a study of T cells after yellow fever vaccination. Study outcomes and limitations: Researchers noted that a small share of clonotypes showed up in both CD4 and CD8 compartments. A secondary response was less intense yet reached its peak sooner, at day 5 versus 15.

The CDR3 has 16 amino acids. Germline CDR1 reads DFQATT; CDR2 reads SNEGSKA (reference sequence). V was trimmed by 5 bases and J by 0 bases, leaving 19 bases between them. The study made its TCR cDNA through 5'RACE template switching. That step introduced a universal primer site along with UMIs. TCRdb re-analysed the 5' RACE reads in MiXCR, keeping a single row per CDR3 protein. The table shows some 600,000 distinct CDR3 sequences, with over 9% occurring only once. This rearrangement joins TRBV20-1 to TRBJ2-5, with D perhaps given as TRBD1 or TRBD2 (5 bases each). This receptor was identified in a man aged 30 to 39 who received the YFV17D yellow fever vaccine. The material sequenced was PBMCs, taken on the day of the yellow fever booster vaccination. The DNA for the CDR3 is TGCAGTGCTGTGGGGTTAACCGGGGCCCACCAAGAGACCCAGTACTTC. Residues: CSAVGLTGAHQETQYF.